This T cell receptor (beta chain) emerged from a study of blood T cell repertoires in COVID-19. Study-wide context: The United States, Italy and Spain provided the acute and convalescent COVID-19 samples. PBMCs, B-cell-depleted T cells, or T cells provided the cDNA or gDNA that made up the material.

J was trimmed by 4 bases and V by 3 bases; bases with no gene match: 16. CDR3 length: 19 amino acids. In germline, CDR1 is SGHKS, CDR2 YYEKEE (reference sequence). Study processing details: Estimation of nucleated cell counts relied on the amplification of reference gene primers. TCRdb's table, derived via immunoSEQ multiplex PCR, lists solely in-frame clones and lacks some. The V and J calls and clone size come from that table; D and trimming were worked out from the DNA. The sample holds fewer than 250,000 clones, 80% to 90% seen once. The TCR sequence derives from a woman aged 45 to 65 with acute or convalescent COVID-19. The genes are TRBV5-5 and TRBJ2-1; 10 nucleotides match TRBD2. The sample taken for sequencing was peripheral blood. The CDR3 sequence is CASSSARLAGATFYNEQFF. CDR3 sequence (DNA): TGTGCCAGCAGCTCGGCACGTCTAGCGGGAGCGACTTTTTACAATGAGCAGTTCTTC.